Here is one T cell receptor (beta chain) with its context. Its antigen is unidentified. TCRdb processed the 5' RACE reads anew with MiXCR; each CDR3 protein has one entry. The sample yields about 340,000 distinct CDR3 sequences, approximately 4.2% seen once. The sample belongs to a study of T cells after yellow fever vaccination. About the study: Preparation of fractions with low cell numbers was performed using SMART-Seq v4 Ultra Low Input. Findings and caveats of the study: The study re-detected most primary-vaccination clones after the booster (96% CD4, roughly 91% CD8). Researchers report a weaker secondary response that nonetheless peaked faster, day 5 versus 15.

The germline CDR1 and CDR2 sequences are DFQATT and SNEGSKA (reference sequence). Unmatched junction bases numbered 2, after V lost 3 bases and J lost 2 bases. This CDR3 has 13 residues. This chain uses TRBV20-1 with TRBJ1-2; 8 positions agree with TRBD1. This specimen was PBMCs, taken 5 days after the yellow fever booster vaccination. The clonotype originates from a man younger than 35 who received the YFV17D yellow fever vaccine. The CDR3 loop reads CSARDRENYGYTF. CDR3 in DNA: TGCAGTGCTAGGGACAGGGAAAACTATGGCTACACCTTC.